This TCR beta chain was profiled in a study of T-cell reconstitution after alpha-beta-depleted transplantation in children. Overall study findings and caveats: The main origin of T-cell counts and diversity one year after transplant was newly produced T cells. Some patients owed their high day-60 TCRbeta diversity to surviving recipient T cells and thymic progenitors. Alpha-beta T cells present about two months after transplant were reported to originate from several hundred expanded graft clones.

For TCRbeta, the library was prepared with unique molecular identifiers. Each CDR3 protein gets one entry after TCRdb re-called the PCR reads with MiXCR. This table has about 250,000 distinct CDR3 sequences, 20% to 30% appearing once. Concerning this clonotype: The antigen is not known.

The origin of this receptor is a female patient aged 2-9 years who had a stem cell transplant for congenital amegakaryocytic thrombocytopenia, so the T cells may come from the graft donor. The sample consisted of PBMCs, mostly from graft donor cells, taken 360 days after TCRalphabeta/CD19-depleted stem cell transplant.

CDR3 protein: CASSLVRAGLGQETQYF. The CDR3 region has the DNA TGCGCCAGCAGCTTGGTACGGGCGGGATTGGGCCAAGAGACCCAGTACTTC. V is TRBV5-1 and J is TRBJ2-5, with a weak D call TRBD2 (6 bases). CDR1 and CDR2 from the germline V gene are SGHRS and YFSETQ. Trimming took 0 bases from V and 1 from J, leaving 16 bases between them. This CDR3 has 17 residues.